The 23 T cell receptor beta chains below were found in one sample sequenced in a study of blood T cells in healthy people across ages. Alongside a J-beta primer mix, a sample-barcoded 5' primer served in a second PCR lasting roughly 7 to 11 cycles. TCRdb analysed the 5' RACE reads with MiXCR anew, one entry per CDR3 protein. The sample lists over 1,500,000 distinct CDR3 sequences; roughly 52% were seen once. Sequenced: blood. The source is a woman aged 40-49 years in good health.

The V call is TRBV6-2 or TRBV6-3, the J call TRBJ2-7; the D call may be TRBD1 or TRBD2 (5 bases each). Trimming removed 1 base from V and 7 bases from J, with 14 bases in between. Germline assignment: CDR1 MNHEY and CDR2 SVGEGT. CDR3 size: 14 residues. The CDR3 DNA reads TGTGCCAGCAGTTACTTCGGGGCTGATGGTGAGCAGTACTTC. It specifies CASSYFGADGEQYF.

The chain couples TRBV4-2 to TRBJ2-5; no definite D call. Per germline, CDR1 LGHNA and CDR2 YNFKEQ. The CDR3 runs 13 residues. Trimming pared 0 bases from V and 4 bases from J, leaving 6 bases between. The CDR3 DNA sequence: TGTGCCAGCAGCCAAGACAGGCTAGAGACCCAGTACTTC. Residues: CASSQDRLETQYF.

J is TRBJ2-7 and V is TRBV13; D may be TRBD1 or TRBD2 (6 bases each). V lost 2 bases and J 4 bases, leaving 18 bases between the germline ends. Looked up from germline, CDR1 is PRHDT and CDR2 is FYEKMQ (reference sequence). CDR3 length: 16 residues. Written as DNA, the CDR3 is TGTGCCAGCAGCTTACGAGGGGGATTGGAGGGTTACGAGCAGTACTTC. It encodes CASSLRGGLEGYEQYF.

The chain is built from TRBV4-3 and TRBJ1-2; 10 bases agree with TRBD1. The CDR3 totals 16 residues. Trimming at V came to 3 bases and at J to 4 bases, leaving 8 bases not matched to a gene. In germline, CDR1 is LGHNA, CDR2 YSLEER. CDR3 bases: TGCGCCAGCAGCCAGAGGACAGGGGGGGGCTCCTATGGCTACACCTTC. It is translated as CASSQRTGGGSYGYTF.

This sequence joins TRBV4-2 and TRBJ2-3, with D unresolved. V gave up 1 base and J gave up 2 bases, with 7 bases separating them. CDR1 LGHNA and CDR2 YNFKEQ come from the germline V gene. This CDR3 has 14 residues. CDR3 sequence reads: CASSQGTNTDTQYF. Written as DNA, the CDR3 is TGTGCCAGCAGCCAAGGGACGAACACAGATACGCAGTATTTT.

This clonotype was seen only a few times. The genes are TRBV14 and TRBJ2-5, with D maybe TRBD2 (6 bases). The CDR3 runs to 19 residues. V lost 3 bases and J 5 bases, leaving 28 bases between the germline ends. Germline-derived CDR1 and CDR2 are SGHDN and FVKESK. CDR3 loop: CASSHVGGEATVKMETQYF. DNA for the CDR3: TGTGCCAGCAGCCACGTCGGAGGGGAGGCGACAGTTAAAATGGAGACCCAGTACTTC.

The table lists this clonotype with many counts. CDR3 sequence reads: CASSEGQAQETQYF. Here the CDR3 DNA reads TGTGCCAGCAGCGAGGGACAGGCGCAAGAGACCCAGTACTTC. The chain employs TRBV9 and TRBJ2-5, with 8 bases matching TRBD1. In germline, CDR1 is SGDLS, CDR2 YYNGEE. J was trimmed by 2 bases and V by 3 bases; bases with no gene match: 3. This CDR3 spans 14 amino acids.

V usage is TRBV9 and J usage is TRBJ1-2; D not resolved. This CDR3 is built from 13 residues. Germline V gene sequence: CDR1 SGDLS, CDR2 YYNGEE. Trimming stripped 4 bases from V and 7 bases from J, with 14 bases between. The CDR3 bases are TGTGCCAGCAGCCCGGACGGACCCCCTGGCTACACCTTC. This sequence encodes CASSPDGPPGYTF. The entire variable domain, with the rest obtained from reference TRBV9 and TRBJ1-2, is as follows: DSGVTQTPKHLITATGQRVTLRCSPRSGDLSVYWYQQSLDQGLQFLIQYYNGEERAKGNILERFSAQQFPDLHSELNLSSLELGDSALYFCASSPDGPPGYTFGSGTRLTVV.

The genes are TRBV20-1 and TRBJ1-2, with D uncertain. Deletions cut 0 bases from V and 0 bases from J, with 8 bases between. The CDR3 spans 14 residues. Germline V gene sequence: CDR1 DFQATT, CDR2 SNEGSKA (reference sequence). Written as DNA, the CDR3 is TGCAGTGCTAGAGATCAGCGGACTAACTATGGCTACACCTTC. It is translated as CSARDQRTNYGYTF.

This chain connects TRBV14 to TRBJ1-2; 7 positions match TRBD1. The CDR3 loop spans 16 amino acids. J gave up 4 bases and V 0 bases, and 8 bases lay outside the gene matches. Germline V gives CDR1 SGHDN, CDR2 FVKESK. DNA of the CDR3: TGTGCCAGCAGCCAAGACTTTAGGGGGCTCGGCTATGGCTACACCTTC. It specifies CASSQDFRGLGYGYTF.

The chain couples TRBV20-1 to TRBJ1-1, with D perhaps TRBD1 (5 bases). This CDR3 comprises 11 residues. Germline V gives CDR1 DFQATT, CDR2 SNEGSKA (reference sequence). Between the trimmed V and J ends, which lost 6 bases and 10 bases, there was a span of 15 bases. The CDR3 loop is CSARDPGGAFF. The CDR3 DNA sequence: TGCAGTGCGAGGGACCCGGGGGGAGCTTTCTTT.

A remark on this clonotype: The junction shows a germline mismatch at one end, possibly a read error. The chain links TRBV27 to TRBJ2-3, with D tentatively TRBD1 (6 bases). CDR3 size: 16 residues. Germline V gene data show CDR1 as MNHEY and CDR2 as SMNVEV (reference sequence). The CDR3 DNA reads as TGTGCCAGCAGCCACCTAGGGGCGGACAGCACAGAGACGCAGTATTTT. This codes for CASSHLGADSTETQYF.

V gene TRBV5-1 combines with J gene TRBJ2-6; the D call may be TRBD1 or TRBD2 (5 bases each). CDR1 is SGHRS, CDR2 YFSETQ, per germline. This CDR3 region has 18 residues. Trimming left V 4 bases short and J 2 bases short, with 19 bases between. The CDR3 region has the DNA TGCGCCAGCAGCCCCGGAATCATTGTGGGGGCTGGGGCCAACGTCCTGACTTTC. Amino acid sequence: CASSPGIIVGAGANVLTF.

The chain links TRBV6-5 to TRBJ1-2; possible D gene TRBD1, 6 bases. The V gene lost 2 bases and the J gene lost 6 bases, with 10 bases spanning the gap. The CDR3 is 13 residues long. The germline V gene encodes CDR1 MNHEY and CDR2 SVGAGI. DNA for the CDR3: TGTGCCAGCAGTTACCTGGACAGTAATGGCTACACCTTC. Translating it yields CASSYLDSNGYTF.

V usage is TRBV5-1 and J usage is TRBJ2-5; 7 bases line up with TRBD1. CDR1 is SGHRS and CDR2 is YFSETQ in the germline V gene. The CDR3 loop spans 15 amino acids. The V segment lost 3 bases and the J segment 2 bases; nucleotides outside the gene matches: 7. The CDR3 sequence: CASSWRMDRQETQYF. The CDR3 DNA follows: TGCGCCAGCAGCTGGAGGATGGACAGGCAAGAGACCCAGTACTTC. The full variable domain, with the rest looked up from reference TRBV5-1 and TRBJ2-5, is KAGVTQTPRYLIKTRGQQVTLSCSPISGHRSVSWYQQTPGQGLQFLFEYFSETQRNKGNFPGRFSGRQFSNSRSEMNVSTLELGDSALYLCASSWRMDRQETQYFGPGTRLLVL.

This clonotype was detected a few times. The chain uses TRBV7-9 and TRBJ2-5, with 9 nucleotides matching TRBD2. This CDR3 spans 16 amino acids. The V and J ends lost 3 bases and 4 bases, in that order; junction bases with no gene match: 9. Germline loops: CDR1 SEHNR, CDR2 FQNEAQ (reference sequence). Here the CDR3 DNA reads TGTGCCAGCAGCTTGCCGGGACTAGCAACGGGAGAGACCCAGTACTTC. Protein product: CASSLPGLATGETQYF.

V and J are TRBV20-1 and TRBJ2-7, with D unclear. V gave up 0 bases and J gave up 3 bases, with 9 bases separating them. Germline V lookup: CDR1 DFQATT, CDR2 SNEGSKA (reference sequence). This CDR3 is built from 13 residues. In DNA form, the CDR3 reads TGCAGTGCTAGAGATCGACTCGTCTACGAGCAGTACTTC. It translates to CSARDRLVYEQYF.

This chain joins TRBV27 and TRBJ2-7, with TRBD1 identical over 9 bases. With 5 bases clipped from V and 4 bases from J, the junction kept 18 bases outside the gene matches. The CDR3 totals 18 residues. Germline CDR1 reads MNHEY; CDR2 reads SMNVEV (reference sequence). CDR3 in DNA: TGTGCCAGCAGTCTTCGATCGGCCGCCGGGACAGGGTTATACGAGCAGTACTTC. Amino acid sequence: CASSLRSAAGTGLYEQYF.

To note about this clonotype: The junction shows a germline mismatch at one end, possibly a read error. The J gene is TRBJ2-3, the V gene TRBV6-6; no clear D gene. The CDR3 consists of 12 residues. Germline V gene sequence: CDR1 MNHNY, CDR2 SVGAGI (reference sequence). In DNA, the CDR3 is TGTGCCAGCAATCCGACGGGTGATACGCGGTATTTT. This gives the protein CASNPTGDTRYF.

This clonotype showed up just a few times. The chain has TRBV6-5 and TRBJ1-2, with 9 bases lining up with TRBD1. CDR3 size: 14 residues. Germline CDR1 and CDR2: MNHEY and SVGAGI. The V segment lost 11 bases and the J segment 6 bases; nucleotides outside the gene matches: 13. In DNA, the CDR3 is TGTGCCGCCAGGTCCCTGGACAGGGGCGATGGCTACACCTTC. Translated, it gives CAARSLDRGDGYTF.

In DNA, the CDR3 is TGTGCCAGCAGCCACCCCTATAGGAATGAAAAACTGTTTTTT. It codes for CASSHPYRNEKLFF. The chain recombines TRBV14 with TRBJ1-4; D is unclear. Per germline, CDR1 SGHDN and CDR2 FVKESK. V gave up 3 bases and J gave up 5 bases, with 10 bases separating them. This CDR3 comprises 14 residues.

The chain is built from TRBV6-6 and TRBJ2-7; D unresolved. Trimming shortened V by 0 bases and J by 0 bases, and 12 bases separated the two germline ends. From germline, CDR1 is MNHNY and CDR2 SVGAGI (reference sequence). The CDR3 is 16 residues long. CDR3 in DNA: TGTGCCAGCAGTTACTCCCGGGTTACCAGCTCCTACGAGCAGTACTTC. Protein sequence: CASSYSRVTSSYEQYF.

The V call is TRBV3-1, the J call TRBJ2-1; perhaps TRBD2 as D (5 bases). Germline CDR1 reads LGHDT; CDR2 reads YNNKEL (reference sequence). This CDR3 has 19 residues. Trimming left V 0 bases short and J 0 bases short, with 18 bases between. CDR3: CASSQDGRFLDYSYNEQFF. Written as DNA, the CDR3 is TGTGCCAGCAGCCAAGATGGAAGATTCCTTGACTACTCCTACAATGAGCAGTTCTTC.